The 28 T cell receptor beta chains below all came from one sample that was sequenced in a study of blood T cells in healthy people across ages. For the second PCR, which ran for about 7 to 11 cycles, a sample-barcoded 5' primer and a J-beta primer mix were used. In TCRdb, the 5' RACE reads were re-called with MiXCR into one record per CDR3 protein. The table has hundreds of thousands of distinct CDR3 sequences, 43% seen once. Specimen: blood. The receptors derive from a woman aged 55-70 years in good health.

Ten or more counts support this clonotype. The chain carries TRBV28 and TRBJ2-7; D is perhaps TRBD1 or TRBD2 (5 bases each). There are 18 residues in the CDR3. The V and J ends lost 3 bases and 2 bases respectively, with 23 bases between them. CDR1 is MDHEN, CDR2 SYDVKM, per germline. CDR3 residues: CASSFQSILVRDAYEQYF. CDR3 nucleotides: TGTGCCAGCAGTTTCCAATCCATTTTGGTGAGGGACGCCTACGAGCAGTACTTC.

This clonotype was seen only a few times. The J gene is TRBJ1-2, the V gene TRBV7-9, with D perhaps matching TRBD1 (5 bases). Germline CDR1 is SEHNR and CDR2 is FQNEAQ (reference sequence). The V end was cut by 6 bases, the J end by 2 bases, with 10 bases between. This CDR3 spans 13 amino acids. The CDR3 nucleotides read TGTGCCAGCAGGAAGACAGCGAACTATGGCTACACCTTC. Amino acid sequence: CASRKTANYGYTF. Complete variable domain (other parts from reference TRBV7-9 and TRBJ1-2): DTGVSQNPRHKITKRGQNVTFRCDPISEHNRLYWYRQTLGQGPEFLTYFQNEAQLEKSRLLSDRFSAERPKGSFSTLEIQRTEQGDSAMYLCASRKTANYGYTFGSGTRLTVV.

CDR3 sequence: CASTPPGSSYNEQYF. The CDR3 coding sequence is TGTGCCAGCACCCCTCCGGGCAGCTCCTACAATGAGCAGTACTTC. The V and J genes are TRBV12-3 or TRBV12-4 and TRBJ2-1; D is unresolved. The J call may be wrong; the DNA end is better matched by TRBJ2-7. The CDR3 runs 15 residues.

This clonotype was detected once. One base away lies a much larger clone, so this may be a sequencing read error. The rearrangement links TRBV29-1 to TRBJ1-5; TRBD1 might be the D (6 bases). CDR1 is SQVTM and CDR2 is ANQGSEA in the germline V gene. The CDR3 consists of 12 residues. The CDR3 loop reads CSVAGANQPRHF. The CDR3 DNA reads TGCAGCGTTGCAGGGGCCAATCAGCCCCGGCATTTT.

The rearrangement joins TRBV7-2 to TRBJ1-2, with D unresolved. V was trimmed by 3 bases and J by 7 bases, leaving 18 bases between them. This CDR3 spans 15 amino acids. Germline V CDR1 and CDR2: SGHTA, FQGNSA. The CDR3 loop is CASSFEIRQASGYTF. For the CDR3, the DNA is TGTGCCAGCAGCTTCGAGATTCGGCAGGCTTCTGGCTACACCTTC.

Only a few counts were recorded for this clonotype. The genes are TRBV27 and TRBJ2-3; tentatively, D is TRBD2 (5 bases). The germline V and J ends were trimmed by 6 bases and 2 bases, with 15 bases remaining between them. This CDR3 is built from 15 residues. The germline CDR1 and CDR2 sequences are MNHEY and SMNVEV (reference sequence). The CDR3: CASSLRREFTDTQYF. The DNA for the CDR3 is TGTGCCAGCAGCCTACGTAGGGAGTTCACAGATACGCAGTATTTT.

This clonotype was recorded a few times. The chain links TRBV2 to TRBJ2-5; a possible D gene is TRBD1 (6 bases). V was pared by 5 bases and J by 5 bases, with 12 bases between. Germline CDR1 SNHLY, CDR2 FYNNEI. The CDR3 spans 13 residues. CDR3 DNA: TGTGCCAGCAGTTTGGGGACACTGGAGACCCAGTACTTC. Amino acids: CASSLGTLETQYF.

This chain connects TRBV11-2 to TRBJ1-1; a weak D match, TRBD1 (5 bases). The V end was cut by 5 bases, the J end by 1 base, with 11 bases between. The germline CDR1 and CDR2 sequences are SGHAT and FQNNGV. The CDR3 consists of 14 residues. The DNA for the CDR3 is TGTGCCAGCAGCCGTGCAGGGCGGAACACTGAAGCTTTCTTT. The encoded protein is CASSRAGRNTEAFF.

J is TRBJ2-7 and V is TRBV6-5, with 8 bases lining up with TRBD1. The CDR3 covers 18 residues. The trim removed 0 bases at V and 2 bases at J, leaving 12 bases unmatched. From germline, CDR1 is MNHEY and CDR2 SVGAGI. In DNA, the CDR3 is TGTGCCAGCAGTTACTCGGCGGCGGGCAGGGGGCTTCCCTACGAGCAGTACTTC. Amino acids: CASSYSAAGRGLPYEQYF.

Only a few counts were recorded for this clonotype. For the CDR3, the DNA is TGTGCCAGCAGCCCCCCTGAGGTATACGGGCCAAGTGGCTACACCTTC. It encodes CASSPPEVYGPSGYTF. The chain joins TRBV7-9 to TRBJ1-2, with unresolved D. V was pared by 5 bases and J by 7 bases, with 23 bases between. The germline V gene encodes CDR1 SEHNR and CDR2 FQNEAQ (reference sequence). CDR3 length equals 16 residues.

The CDR3 sequence is CSVPESTDTQYF. CDR3 in DNA: TGCAGTGTACCCGAGAGCACAGATACGCAGTATTTT. This chain joins TRBV20-1 and TRBJ2-3; D remains unclear. The CDR3 covers 12 residues. The V end was cut by 7 bases, the J end by 0 bases, with 8 bases between. Germline V CDR1 and CDR2: DFQATT, SNEGSKA (reference sequence).

CDR3 sequence: CASSKGLLGGIEQYF. The CDR3 DNA sequence: TGTGCCAGCAGTAAGGGTCTTCTAGGGGGGATTGAGCAGTACTTC. The J gene is TRBJ2-7, the V gene TRBV27; D might be TRBD1 or TRBD2, each matching 6 bases. Trimming cost V 5 bases and J 7 bases, with 21 bases left between them. CDR1 is MNHEY and CDR2 is SMNVEV in the germline V gene (reference sequence). This CDR3 has 15 amino acids.

This chain joins TRBV7-8 and TRBJ1-1; 8 bases line up with TRBD1. This CDR3 spans 16 amino acids. Germline values: CDR1 SGHVS, CDR2 FQNEAQ. The V and J ends lost 1 base and 0 bases, in that order; junction bases with no gene match: 4. This CDR3 is CASSLVAGGMNTEAFF. CDR3 sequence (DNA): TGTGCCAGCAGCTTAGTGGCAGGGGGCATGAACACTGAAGCTTTCTTT.

The chain combines TRBV5-1 with TRBJ2-5, with 10 bases lining up with TRBD2. With the DNA end fitting TRBJ2-7 better, the J assignment may be wrong. In germline, CDR1 is SGHRS, CDR2 YFSETQ. This CDR3 is built from 17 residues. The CDR3 loop reads CASSLAQRGGRTYEQYF. CDR3 nucleotides: TGCGCCAGCAGCTTGGCCCAGCGGGGGGGCCGGACCTACGAGCAGTACTTC.

Notes on this clonotype: One end of the junction fails to match germline, which may point to a read error. V and J are TRBV3-1 and TRBJ1-1; D unresolved. Per the germline V gene, CDR1 is LGHDT and CDR2 is YNNKEL (reference sequence). CDR3 length equals 13 residues. The CDR3 sequence is CASSQVGNTGAFF. Here the CDR3 DNA reads TGTGCCAGCAGCCAAGTAGGGAACACTGGAGCTTTCTTT. Supplemented by reference TRBV3-1 and TRBJ1-1, the full variable domain reads DTAVSQTPKYLVTQMGNDKSIKCEQNLGHDTMYWYKQDSKKFLKIMFSYNNKELIINETVPNRFSPKSPDKAHLNLHINSLELGDSAVYFCASSQVGNTGAFFGQGTRLTVV.

The table lists this clonotype with a few counts. The rearrangement links TRBV30 to TRBJ1-2; unclear D gene. The germline gives CDR1 GTSNPN, CDR2 SVGIG (reference sequence). The CDR3 length is 13 residues. With 0 bases removed from V and 6 bases from J, the gap between germline ends came to 11 bases. CDR3 residues: CAWSVFSLDGYTF. CDR3 nucleotides: TGTGCCTGGAGTGTTTTTAGCCTGGATGGCTACACCTTC.

Remarks on this clonotype: At one end the junction does not follow the germline gene, possibly because of a read error. The rearrangement uses TRBV12-3 or TRBV12-4 and TRBJ2-7; 9 bases are shared with TRBD1. The CDR3 is made up of 13 amino acids. The CDR3 sequence: CASSRGQGFGQNF. DNA for the CDR3: TGTGCCAGCAGTCGAGGACAGGGGTTCGGGCAGAACTTC.

This clonotype was found many times. The rearrangement uses TRBV3-1 and TRBJ2-7, with D tentatively TRBD2 (6 bases). With 1 base removed from V and 5 bases from J, the gap between germline ends came to 12 bases. The CDR3 covers 14 residues. Germline V gives CDR1 LGHDT, CDR2 YNNKEL (reference sequence). CDR3 sequence (DNA): TGTGCCAGCAGCCAAGGGCCGGGGGAAAACGAGCAGTACTTC. Encoded protein: CASSQGPGENEQYF.

The gene calls are TRBV2 and TRBJ2-3; D may be TRBD1 (5 bases). The CDR3 extends over 14 amino acids. Trimming removed 6 bases from V and 4 bases from J, with 14 bases in between. Germline lookup yields CDR1 SNHLY and CDR2 FYNNEI. The CDR3 reads CASRTAETPDTQYF. The CDR3 DNA reads as TGTGCCAGCAGGACAGCCGAAACTCCAGATACGCAGTATTTT.

The table lists this clonotype with a few counts. CDR3: CSVAGGYSNQPQHF. In DNA form, the CDR3 reads TGCAGCGTTGCAGGGGGCTATAGCAATCAGCCCCAGCATTTT. The J gene is TRBJ1-5, the V gene TRBV29-1, with 8 bases identical to TRBD1. V lost 4 bases and J lost 0; bases outside the gene matches: 2. The CDR3 sequence is 14 residues long. Germline assignment: CDR1 SQVTM and CDR2 ANQGSEA.

The chain links TRBV9 to TRBJ2-7; TRBD2 aligns across 7 bases. The better agreement between TRBJ2-5 and the DNA end casts doubt on the J call. The germline V gene encodes CDR1 SGDLS and CDR2 YYNGEE. The CDR3 length is 14 residues. DNA of the CDR3: TGTGCCAGCAGCGTAGCTACTAGCGTGGAGACCCAGTACTTC. This gives the protein CASSVATSVETQYF.

The V gene is TRBV7-9, the J gene TRBJ1-1; maybe TRBD1 (6 bases). This CDR3 region has 14 residues. V was cut by 5 bases and J by 3 bases, with 13 bases left in between. Germline V gene data show CDR1 as SEHNR and CDR2 as FQNEAQ (reference sequence). CDR3 coding DNA: TGTGCCAGCAGCCAATTCGCAGGGGACACTGAAGCTTTCTTT. It codes for CASSQFAGDTEAFF.

The V gene is TRBV24-1, the J gene TRBJ2-3, with D maybe TRBD2 (7 bases). The CDR3 runs to 16 residues. Germline CDR1 is KGHDR and CDR2 is SFDVKD. V lost 3 bases and J lost 4, with 16 bases in between. CDR3 sequence reads: CATSDPSGGGPDTQYF. The CDR3 DNA follows: TGTGCCACCAGTGATCCTAGCGGAGGGGGGCCAGATACGCAGTATTTT.

The rearrangement links TRBV20-1 to TRBJ1-1; no firm D call. Trimming removed 3 bases from V and 3 bases from J, with 11 bases in between. The CDR3 covers 13 residues. Germline V lookup: CDR1 DFQATT, CDR2 SNEGSKA (reference sequence). Here the CDR3 reads CSARRARDTEAFF. CDR3 DNA sequence: TGCAGTGCTAGGCGCGCACGAGACACTGAAGCTTTCTTT.

This clonotype was recorded a few times. A much larger clone sits a single nucleotide away, making a read error possible. The genes are TRBV4-2 and TRBJ2-4, with D hard to call. The V gene lost 0 bases and the J gene lost 6 bases, with 15 bases spanning the gap. Germline CDR1 LGHNA, CDR2 YNFKEQ. The CDR3 loop spans 16 amino acids. CDR3 sequence: CASSQDKRSTGNIQYF. In nucleotides, the CDR3 is TGTGCCAGCAGCCAAGACAAAAGGAGCACGGGAAACATTCAGTACTTC.

This clonotype has just a few counts. This sequence joins TRBV14 and TRBJ1-4, with TRBD1 matching 8 bases. The CDR3 extends over 14 amino acids. Per germline, CDR1 SGHDN and CDR2 FVKESK. J gave up 7 bases and V 2 bases, and 3 bases lay outside the gene matches. This CDR3 is CASSQTGGAEKLFF. In DNA, the CDR3 is TGTGCCAGCAGCCAAACAGGGGGGGCTGAAAAACTGTTTTTT.

This sequence joins TRBV7-9 and TRBJ2-1; 10 bases match TRBD2. Germline trimming cut 1 base from V and 8 bases from J; bases unmatched to any gene: 8. In germline, CDR1 is SEHNR, CDR2 FQNEAQ (reference sequence). This CDR3 has 16 amino acids. Here the CDR3 reads CASSLGGLAGVHEQFF. CDR3 nucleotide sequence: TGTGCCAGCAGCTTAGGTGGGCTAGCGGGAGTACATGAGCAGTTCTTC.

The V gene is TRBV10-3, the J gene TRBJ1-1; D unclear. This CDR3 comprises 12 residues. Trimming removed 9 bases at V and 4 bases at J, with 12 bases between. The V gene's germline CDR1 is ENHRY and CDR2 SYGVKD. The CDR3 region has the DNA TGTGCCATTGCCCTAGAGGGCACTGAAGCTTTCTTT. Protein sequence: CAIALEGTEAFF.